This is a list of T cell receptor beta chains from one sample in a study of graft-versus-host responses after intestinal transplantation. Generated by immunoSEQ multiplex PCR, the TCRdb table keeps only in-frame clones and is missing some. Of 20,000 to 25,000 clones in the sample, approximately 78% were seen once. Antigens of these TCRs are unknown. The sequenced sample was unstimulated CD8+ T cells sorted from spleen or lymph node cells, obtained before transplant. These receptors came from a human donor who was the organ donor for an intestinal transplant. CDR3s include the opening cysteine and the closing phenylalanine or tryptophan. The D gene is left open where the match is weak. Clone size is stated in some rows and not others, as once, few, many or a class when expanded.

cdr3_nt cdr3_aa clone_size j_call v_call cdr3_length d_call
TGCAGCGTTGAAGGGACATACCCTAACTATGGCTACACCTTC CSVEGTYPNYGYTF NA TRBJ1-2 TRBV29-1 14 NA
TGCGCCAGCAGCCAAGCCAGGGCCAGCTCCTACGAGCAGTACTTC CASSQARASSYEQYF NA TRBJ2-7 TRBV4-1 15 NA
TGTGCCAGCAGTTTACGTTGGACTAGCTCGAACACCGGGGAGCTGCTTTTT CASSLRWTSSNTGELLF NA TRBJ2-2 TRBV27 17 TRBD2
TGTGCCAGCAGCTCCGGACAGGGTGAATACCTGGTCTACGAGCAGTACTTC CASSSGQGEYLVYEQYF NA TRBJ2-7 TRBV13 17 TRBD1
TGTGCCAGCAGTTTATACGCGGGGGCGGCCTACGAGCAGTACTTC CASSLYAGAAYEQYF NA TRBJ2-7 TRBV27 15 NA
TGTGCCAGCAGCTTGGGAGCGGGAGAGCAGTTCTTC CASSLGAGEQFF NA TRBJ2-1 TRBV7-9 12 TRBD2
TGCGCCAGCCTTCGAGCTGGGAGGAGGAGCTATGGCTACACCTTC CASLRAGRRSYGYTF NA TRBJ1-2 TRBV23-1 15 NA
TGTGCCAGCAGCTTATTATCATTCAATGAGCAGTTCTTC CASSLLSFNEQFF once TRBJ2-1 TRBV7-2 13 NA
TGCGCCAGCAGCCAAGATTACAGGGGCCACGGGGATTCACCCCTCCACTTT CASSQDYRGHGDSPLHF NA TRBJ1-6 TRBV4-3 17 TRBD1
TGTGCCAGCAGTTTGTACAGCCACAATCAGCCCCAGCATTTT CASSLYSHNQPQHF once TRBJ1-5 TRBV6-5 14 NA
TGCGCCAGCAGCTTGGAATTGGGCAATGAGCAGTTCTTC CASSLELGNEQFF NA TRBJ2-1 TRBV5-1 13 NA
TGCGCCAGCAGCTTGGAACAGGGGGCTAACTATGGCTACACCTTC CASSLEQGANYGYTF NA TRBJ1-2 TRBV5-1 15 TRBD1
TGTGCCTGGAGTGTAAGTGCAGATACGCAGTATTTT CAWSVSADTQYF NA TRBJ2-3 TRBV30 12 NA
TGTGCTAGTGGTTTTTTGGTGGGAGGATACAATGAGCAGTTCTTC CASGFLVGGYNEQFF few TRBJ2-1 TRBV12-5 15 NA
TGCGCCAGCAGCCACCTACTAGCGGGGAACACCGGGGAGCTGTTTTTT CASSHLLAGNTGELFF NA TRBJ2-2 TRBV4-1 16 TRBD2
TGTGCCAGCAGCTTATTCGGGGGCGCGGGGAGAGCGGCTGAAGCTTTCTTT CASSLFGGAGRAAEAFF NA TRBJ1-1 TRBV11-2 17 NA
TGTGCCAGCAGCTCCACAGGGGGCACCGGGGAGCTGTTTTTT CASSSTGGTGELFF NA TRBJ2-2 TRBV7-9 14 TRBD1
TGCGCCAGCAGCCAAGATATGTCCTTAGATAGGACAGATACGCAGTATTTT CASSQDMSLDRTDTQYF NA TRBJ2-3 TRBV4-1 17 NA
TGTGCCAGCACCCTACAGCTCTCCTACGAGCAGTACTTC CASTLQLSYEQYF NA TRBJ2-7 TRBV2 13 NA
TGTGCCAGCACTCAACGCGGTTGGAATTCACCCCTCCACTTT CASTQRGWNSPLHF NA TRBJ1-6 TRBV27 14 NA
TGTGCCAGCAGTTACTCGAAGCGGGGGCTAGGGAATGAGCAGTTCTTC CASSYSKRGLGNEQFF NA TRBJ2-1 TRBV6-6 16 TRBD2
TGCAGTGCTAGGGAGCACAATGAGCAGTTCTTC CSAREHNEQFF NA TRBJ2-1 TRBV20-1 11 NA
TGTGCCTGGAGTGAGGGGACAGCCGAAGTTTTCTTT CAWSEGTAEVFF once TRBJ1-1 TRBV30 12 TRBD1
TGTGCCAGCAGCCCTACCTACGAGCAGTACTTC CASSPTYEQYF NA TRBJ2-7 TRBV6-4 11 NA
TGTGCCAGCAGTCCAGGACAGGGCGCTGGAAACACCATATATTTT CASSPGQGAGNTIYF NA TRBJ1-3 TRBV27 15 TRBD1
TGCGCCAGCAGCCAAGGTAGCGGGAGCGCCTACGAGCAGTACTTC CASSQGSGSAYEQYF NA TRBJ2-7 TRBV4-3 15 TRBD2
TGTGCCAGCAGTGAAGAGGGGGACCGTACCTACGAGCAGTACTTC CASSEEGDRTYEQYF few TRBJ2-7 TRBV6-1 15 NA
TGTGCCAGCAGCCAAGCACTAGCGGGCTACGAGCAGTACTTC CASSQALAGYEQYF NA TRBJ2-7 TRBV7-9 14 TRBD2
TGTGCCAGCTCCCCTCTACTAGGGAGGAGGTACGAGCAGTACTTC CASSPLLGRRYEQYF NA TRBJ2-7 TRBV11-1 15 NA
TGCGCCAGCAGCCAGACAGGGTCCTATGGCTACACCTTC CASSQTGSYGYTF NA TRBJ1-2 TRBV4-1 13 TRBD1
TGCGCCAGCAGCCTAGATCGGTCCACAGATACGCAGTATTTT CASSLDRSTDTQYF NA TRBJ2-3 TRBV5-1 14 NA
TGTGCCAGCAGTTACGACAGGGGTCAATCCGAGCAGTACTTC CASSYDRGQSEQYF NA TRBJ2-7 TRBV27 14 TRBD1
TGTGCCAGCAGCCACGGCTACAATGAGCAGTTCTTC CASSHGYNEQFF once TRBJ2-1 TRBV11-2 12 NA
TGTGCCAGCAGCCATCCCAGGACTAGCGGGGACTACGAGCAGTACTTC CASSHPRTSGDYEQYF NA TRBJ2-7 TRBV9 16 TRBD2
TGTGCCAGCAGCTCACACGGGAGGGCCGGTTACGAGCAGTACTTC CASSSHGRAGYEQYF NA TRBJ2-7 TRBV7-9 15 TRBD2
TGTGCCAGCAGCTTCTTCGCCGACGCCTATGGCTACACCTTC CASSFFADAYGYTF NA TRBJ1-2 TRBV5-6 14 NA
TGTGCCAGCAGCAGCGGTCCTAATGAGCAGTTCTTC CASSSGPNEQFF NA TRBJ2-1 TRBV6-4 12 NA
TGTGCCAGCAGTCCGACTAGCGGGTACGACGAGCAGTACTTC CASSPTSGYDEQYF few TRBJ2-7 TRBV6-6 14 TRBD2
TGTGCCAGCAGCTACATGGGGAGGAAGGAAAAACTGTTTTTT CASSYMGRKEKLFF NA TRBJ1-4 TRBV2 14 NA
TGCGCCAGCAGTCAATCGGGTTCACCCCTCCACTTT CASSQSGSPLHF NA TRBJ1-6 TRBV23-1 12 NA